A selection of T cell receptor beta chains follows, all from one sample in a study of blood T cell repertoires in COVID-19. Sequencing was performed with immunoSEQ multiplex PCR; in TCRdb, only in-frame clones are kept and a portion is missing. The sample contains tens of thousands of clones, approximately 77% of which appear only once. The source material was peripheral blood. All receptors derive from a man between 70 and 80 years old with COVID-19, enrolled during active disease. Each CDR3 is given with its conserved first and last residue. The D gene is left open where the match is weak. Not all rows give a size; the values are once, few, many and, for expanded clones, a class.

v_call,j_call,d_call,clone_size,cdr3_nt,cdr3_aa
TRBV4-1,TRBJ2-7,NA,NA,TGCGCCAGCAGCCCCAACGTGGGCCCCTACGAGCAGTACTTC,CASSPNVGPYEQYF
TRBV5-5,TRBJ2-1,TRBD2,NA,TGTGCCAGCAGCTTAGTCGGCGGGAGGCAGGGTGAGCAGTTCTTC,CASSLVGGRQGEQFF
TRBV28,TRBJ2-1,TRBD1,NA,TGTGCCAGCAGTCCTACCTCCGGGACAGGGGGCCGGTACAATGAGCAGTTCTTC,CASSPTSGTGGRYNEQFF
TRBV7-2,TRBJ1-1,TRBD1,NA,TGTGCCAGCGGGACAGGGGGCATCGGCACTGAAGCTTTCTTT,CASGTGGIGTEAFF
TRBV18,TRBJ1-2,NA,NA,TGTGCCAGCTCACCGGAGGAATTGTCTGGCTACACCTTC,CASSPEELSGYTF
TRBV30,TRBJ2-5,NA,NA,TGTGCCTGGAGTTCAGGGTACGAGACCCAGTACTTC,CAWSSGYETQYF
TRBV2,TRBJ2-2,TRBD2,NA,TGTGCCAGCATATCTGATCGAACTAGCGGGAGGACCGGGGAGCTGTTTTTT,CASISDRTSGRTGELFF
TRBV10-2,TRBJ2-3,NA,NA,TGCGCCAGCAGTGAAATAGTTGATACGCAGTATTTT,CASSEIVDTQYF
TRBV29-1,TRBJ2-7,NA,NA,TGCAGCGAACGAGGGCCCTACGAGCAGTACTTC,CSERGPYEQYF
TRBV29-1,TRBJ2-1,TRBD1,NA,TGCAGCGGGCTAAATAGGGGGCGGAATGAGCAGTTCTTC,CSGLNRGRNEQFF
TRBV6-2/TRBV6-3,TRBJ2-5,TRBD2,NA,TGTGCCAGCAGTTCAAGGACTAGCGGAAGTTCGCAAGAGACCCAGTACTTC,CASSSRTSGSSQETQYF
TRBV5-1,TRBJ1-1,NA,NA,TGCGCCAGCATAAAGGCAGGTGAGAACACTGAAGCTTTCTTT,CASIKAGENTEAFF
TRBV7-3,TRBJ2-4,NA,NA,TGTGCCAGCAGCTTTCTGCACGCAGGGCCCAAAAACATTCAGTACTTC,CASSFLHAGPKNIQYF
TRBV29-1,TRBJ2-2,TRBD1,once,TGCAGCGTTGAAGGGGGACAGAGTACGAACACCGGGGAGCTGTTTTTT,CSVEGGQSTNTGELFF
TRBV27,TRBJ1-2,NA,few,TGTGCCAGCAGATACGAACAGGGAAATGGCTACACCTTC,CASRYEQGNGYTF
TRBV10-3,TRBJ1-1,NA,few,TGTGCCATCAGTGTACAGTCCACGTACTCTGAAGCTTTCTTT,CAISVQSTYSEAFF
TRBV29-1,TRBJ2-2,TRBD1,NA,TGCAGCGCTCGAAGTGGGACAGGGAACACCGGGGAGCTGTTTTTT,CSARSGTGNTGELFF
TRBV30,TRBJ2-7,NA,NA,TGTGCCTGGAGTGTACTGCAGCGGCCGGCCTACGAGCAGTACTTC,CAWSVLQRPAYEQYF
TRBV7-2,TRBJ2-7,TRBD1,once,TGTGCCAGCAGCAGGACAGGGGGGGTTGGCGAGCAGTACTTC,CASSRTGGVGEQYF
TRBV6-6,TRBJ2-1,NA,NA,TGTGCCGTTCGACTCGATTCCTACAATGAGCAGTTCTTC,CAVRLDSYNEQFF
TRBV6-5,TRBJ2-7,NA,NA,TGTGCCAGCAGTTTCTATGCGACAGGATCCTACGAGCAGTACTTC,CASSFYATGSYEQYF
TRBV10-3,TRBJ2-1,TRBD2,NA,TGTGCCATCAGGGGTGCGGCTAGCGGGGAGTACAATGAGCAGTTCTTC,CAIRGAASGEYNEQFF
TRBV28,TRBJ2-7,NA,NA,TGTGCCAGCAGTTCGCGGGTTCCACCCTACGAGCAGTACTTC,CASSSRVPPYEQYF
TRBV6-5,TRBJ1-4,NA,NA,TGTGCCAGCAGTCTTCAACCGGGAGATGAAAAACTGTTTTTT,CASSLQPGDEKLFF
TRBV9,TRBJ2-7,TRBD1,NA,TGTGCCAGCAGCGTAGCCGGACAGGCAACCTACGAGCAGTACTTC,CASSVAGQATYEQYF
TRBV19,TRBJ1-2,NA,few,TGTGCCAGTAACCCGGACTCCTCAAAGGGTGGCTACACCTTC,CASNPDSSKGGYTF
TRBV5-1,TRBJ2-5,NA,NA,TGCGCCAGCAGCGCCAGGGAGACCCAGTACTTC,CASSARETQYF
TRBV6-1,TRBJ1-3,NA,NA,TGTGCCAGCAGTGAACGGACAGCCATCTCTGGAAACACCATATATTTT,CASSERTAISGNTIYF
TRBV4-2,TRBJ1-1,NA,once,TGTGCCAGCAGCCAAAGGGGCTTCACTGAAGCTTTCTTT,CASSQRGFTEAFF
TRBV7-3,TRBJ2-1,TRBD2,once,TGTGCCAGCAGCTCGGGAGGGGGAAGCTCCTACAATGAGCAGTTCTTC,CASSSGGGSSYNEQFF
TRBV28,TRBJ1-1,NA,NA,TGTGCCAGCAGTTTTCGGAACAGGGTGAACACTGAAGCTTTCTTT,CASSFRNRVNTEAFF
TRBV5-6,TRBJ1-2,NA,NA,TGTGCCAGCAGCTTTTCGAACGGGGGGGATGCCTTAGGAGGCTACACCTTC,CASSFSNGGDALGGYTF
TRBV6-6,TRBJ1-5,NA,few,TGTGCCAGCAGCCACCCAACAGGGAACAATCAGCCCCAGCATTTT,CASSHPTGNNQPQHF